The rows below give T cell receptor beta chains drawn from one sample of a study of T cell responses to AZD1222 COVID-19 vaccine. Using immunoSEQ multiplex PCR, the repertoire was profiled, and TCRdb retains in-frame clones only, with some absent. Here the sample spans approximately 170,000 clones, approximately 93% being singletons. The sample was peripheral blood, taken on day 0 of AZD1222 vaccination. The source of these receptors is an adult in good health. The CDR3 runs from the conserved cysteine through the conserved F or W. The order of the fields is V gene, D gene, clone size, J gene, CDR3 DNA, CDR3 protein. The D gene is left open where the match is weak. Clone size is not always given. Where it is, it says once, few, many or a class for expanded clones.

TRBV19	.	once	TRBJ2-3	TGTGCCAGTTCAGAAGATTTCGCTGCGGGCACGCAGTATTTT	CASSEDFAAGTQYF
TRBV29-1	.	.	TRBJ1-5	TGCAGCGTTGCAGGGGTAGGTCAGCCCCAGCATTTT	CSVAGVGQPQHF
TRBV2	.	.	TRBJ1-1	TGTGCCAGCAGCTTCGACAGTTTGAACACTGAAGCTTTCTTT	CASSFDSLNTEAFF
TRBV19	TRBD1	.	TRBJ1-5	TGTGCCAGTCGGGACAGCCTGTGGGGACCCCAGCATTTT	CASRDSLWGPQHF
TRBV19	.	.	TRBJ1-5	TGTGCCAGTAGTATAGTGGACTCAGGGTACCAGCCCCAGCATTTT	CASSIVDSGYQPQHF
TRBV19	.	once	TRBJ1-2	TGTGCCAGTAGTATAGATCATGTTTTCCAGGGACGGGGCGGCGGCTACACCTTC	CASSIDHVFQGRGGGYTF
TRBV30	TRBD1	.	TRBJ1-2	TGTGCCTGGATGGACAGGGGGCGACGACCCAAGGGCTACACCTTC	CAWMDRGRRPKGYTF
TRBV28	.	.	TRBJ1-2	TGTGCCAGCAGTTTAGGGACCATGAACCTTTATGGCTACACCTTC	CASSLGTMNLYGYTF
TRBV19	.	once	TRBJ1-6	TGTGCCAGTAGTATAGCTCAAAGCTCCTATAATTCACCCCTCCACTTT	CASSIAQSSYNSPLHF
TRBV4-1	.	.	TRBJ1-2	TGCGCCAGCACCGACTTGGGACCCACACTCGGAGGCTACACCTTC	CASTDLGPTLGGYTF
TRBV28	.	.	TRBJ2-2	TGTGCCAGCAGGGGGGCGGACCGGAGCGCCGGGGAGCTGTTTTTT	CASRGADRSAGELFF
TRBV3-1/TRBV3-2	.	.	TRBJ1-6	TGTGCCAGCAGTCTAACCGGGGCTGGAAGTTCACCCCTCCACTTT	CASSLTGAGSSPLHF
TRBV19	.	.	TRBJ1-5	TGTGCCAGTAGTATGCCCGGGTGGACAGATAGCAATCAGCCCCAGCATTTT	CASSMPGWTDSNQPQHF
TRBV29-1	TRBD2	.	TRBJ2-7	TGCAGCGCCCGGACTAGCCCGTGGGAGCAGTACTTC	CSARTSPWEQYF
TRBV29-1	TRBD1	.	TRBJ1-2	TGCAGCGTCATCAGCGCCCGGGACAGTTCTTATGGCTACACCTTC	CSVISARDSSYGYTF
TRBV4-2	.	.	TRBJ1-2	TGTGCCAGCAGCCAAGATCCCACCTCAGGGGGCTACACCTTC	CASSQDPTSGGYTF
TRBV6-5	.	.	TRBJ2-2	TGTGCCAGCACAACCCTCAGGGGCACCGGGGAGCTGTTTTTT	CASTTLRGTGELFF
TRBV14	TRBD1	once	TRBJ1-4	TGTGCCAGCAGCTACCGACAGGGGTTGACTAATGAAAAACTGTTTTTT	CASSYRQGLTNEKLFF
TRBV2	.	.	TRBJ2-7	TGTGCCAGCAGGAAATCAGGGGTAACCTACGAGCAGTACTTC	CASRKSGVTYEQYF
TRBV29-1	TRBD2	.	TRBJ2-7	TGCAGCGTACGTCAGAGCGGGAGCTCCTACGAGCAGTACTTC	CSVRQSGSSYEQYF
TRBV7-9	TRBD1	.	TRBJ1-2	TGTGCCAGCAGCTTCGATGACAGGGGAGGCGGTGGCTACACCTTC	CASSFDDRGGGGYTF
TRBV15	.	.	TRBJ1-5	TGTGCCACCAGCAGGGGGGATATGACGGGAGGTCAGCCCCAGCATTTT	CATSRGDMTGGQPQHF
TRBV30	TRBD1	.	TRBJ1-1	TGTGCCCGTGGACAGGGGGCCACTGAAGCTTTCTTT	CARGQGATEAFF
TRBV5-1	.	.	TRBJ2-1	TGCGCCAGCAGCCTCAGGGTAGCTGATGAGCAGTTCTTC	CASSLRVADEQFF
TRBV18	TRBD1	.	TRBJ2-5	TGTGCCAGCTCACCAATGGGACAGAAACAAGAGACCCAGTACTTC	CASSPMGQKQETQYF
TRBV5-8	.	once	TRBJ1-2	TGTGCCAGCAGCTTGCGGTTAGGCTATGGCTACACCTTC	CASSLRLGYGYTF
TRBV11-2	.	.	TRBJ1-1	TGTGCCAGCAGCCCCCTTCTTGGGACTGAAGCTTTCTTT	CASSPLLGTEAFF
TRBV5-4	.	once	TRBJ1-1	TGTGCCAGCAGCTTGGCCCAGTGGGGGCCCACTGAAGCTTTCTTT	CASSLAQWGPTEAFF
TRBV3-1/TRBV3-2	TRBD1	.	TRBJ1-2	TGTGCCAGCAGCCAAGGGGACAGGGGGCTTCGTGGCTACACCTTC	CASSQGDRGLRGYTF
TRBV6-5	.	.	TRBJ1-1	TGTGCCAGCAGCCCCTCGCGGGCACAAAACACTGAAGCTTTCTTT	CASSPSRAQNTEAFF
TRBV28	.	.	TRBJ1-5	TGTGCCAGCAGTTTGGGCCCCTCAGATCAGCCCCAGCATTTT	CASSLGPSDQPQHF
TRBV12-5	TRBD2	once	TRBJ2-5	TGTGCTAGTGGTTTGGGACTAGCGCTGAAAGAGACCCAGTACTTC	CASGLGLALKETQYF
TRBV5-1	TRBD1	.	TRBJ1-2	TGCGCCAGCAGCCCCGGGACAGTTACGTCTGGCTACACCTTC	CASSPGTVTSGYTF
TRBV9	.	.	TRBJ2-7	TGTGCCAGCAGCTTAGAGAGTTCCTACGAGCAGTACTTC	CASSLESSYEQYF
TRBV12-5	.	once	TRBJ2-3	TGTGCTAGTGGTTGGGGTGAGGCAGATACGCAGTATTTT	CASGWGEADTQYF
TRBV2	.	.	TRBJ1-5	TGTGCCAGCACACGGGGGGGTTTAGGGCAGCCCCAGCATTTT	CASTRGGLGQPQHF
TRBV6-5	TRBD2	.	TRBJ2-1	TGTGCCAGCAGTAAGGGACTAGCATCGTACAATGAGCAGTTCTTC	CASSKGLASYNEQFF
TRBV28	.	.	TRBJ2-5	TGTGCCAGCAGTTTAGGTCCTAGATCTTATGAGACCCAGTACTTC	CASSLGPRSYETQYF
TRBV6-5	.	.	TRBJ1-2	TGTGCCTCCCGAGTGGGCAGGGCGGATGGCGGCTACACCTTC	CASRVGRADGGYTF
TRBV30	.	.	TRBJ1-5	TGTGCCTGGGGACGTCAGGGGAGTCAACAGCCCCAGCATTTT	CAWGRQGSQQPQHF
TRBV27	.	.	TRBJ2-7	TGTGCCAGCAGTTTAAGCTATGGAGGCGAGCAGTACTTC	CASSLSYGGEQYF
TRBV5-1	.	.	TRBJ1-1	TGCGCCAGCAGATTCGACCCGATGTCGACTGAAGCTTTCTTT	CASRFDPMSTEAFF
TRBV11-2	.	.	TRBJ1-2	TGTGCCAGCAGCTTGATCCAGGGGACTTATGGCTACACCTTC	CASSLIQGTYGYTF
TRBV5-8	.	.	TRBJ2-5	TGTGCCAGTGGGCGGGAGACCCAGTACTTC	CASGRETQYF
TRBV12-3/TRBV12-4	TRBD1	.	TRBJ2-7	TGTGCCAGCAGTCCTACAGGGGTTCTGGAGCAGTACTTC	CASSPTGVLEQYF
TRBV29-1	.	.	TRBJ1-2	TGCAGCGTTGAAGAGACAGCAAACCGGGGTGGCTACACCTTC	CSVEETANRGGYTF
TRBV19	TRBD1	.	TRBJ1-2	TGTGCCAGTAGTAGCTCCGGGACAGGGGAATTCGGAGGCTACACCTTC	CASSSSGTGEFGGYTF
TRBV19	.	.	TRBJ1-5	TGTGCCAGCCGGTTGGGGGTCCAGCCCCAGCATTTT	CASRLGVQPQHF
TRBV7-8	TRBD2	.	TRBJ2-2	TGTGCCAGCAGCCTTTCTAGCGGGAGGGACCTTGGGGAGCTGTTTTTT	CASSLSSGRDLGELFF
TRBV2	.	.	TRBJ2-1	TGTGCCAGCATCCCCGGCAGGTTAGGGTGGGATGAGCAGTTCTTC	CASIPGRLGWDEQFF
TRBV14	TRBD2	.	TRBJ2-5	TGTGCCAGCAGCGCCCCTGTAGCGGGAGCCATCCGGGAGACCCAGTACTTC	CASSAPVAGAIRETQYF
TRBV10-3	TRBD1	.	TRBJ1-5	TGTGCCATCCGTAGGGACAGGGGTCAGCCCCAGCATTTT	CAIRRDRGQPQHF
TRBV5-1	.	.	TRBJ2-7	TGCGCCAGCAGCTTGGGGACACCGGATGTTGAGCAGTACTTC	CASSLGTPDVEQYF
TRBV4-1	TRBD2	.	TRBJ2-7	TGCGCCAGCAGGCGAGGACTAGCGGGATCCTACGAGCAGTACTTC	CASRRGLAGSYEQYF